Reported below is one T cell receptor beta chain. Its antigen is undetermined. The CDR3 sequence is 15 residues long. Germline V gene data show CDR1 as DFQATT and CDR2 as SNEGSKA (reference sequence). Trimming stripped 0 bases from V and 5 bases from J, with 17 bases between. The sample belongs to a study of CD8+CD57+ T cells in acquired aplastic anemia. Profiling of TCR beta VDJ combinations and CDR3 sequences used genomic DNA as template. TCRdb re-called the reads through MiXCR, storing one row per CDR3 protein. The data hold more than 45,000 distinct CDR3 sequences, with around 69% observed a single time. Study observations and caveats: Patients did not significantly differ from controls in CD8+ Simpson's diversity.

The rearrangement links TRBV20-1 to TRBJ2-7; no firm D call. This TCR came from a human donor in good health, serving as a control. Sequences were obtained from sorted CD4+, CD8+, or CD8+CD57+ T cells (not recorded which) from PBMCs. DNA for the CDR3: TGCAGTGCTAGAGATGCGAGTTCCCAGAGTGACGAGCAGTACTTC. Amino acid sequence: CSARDASSQSDEQYF.